Below, one TCR beta chain is given with its context. This specimen belongs to a study of early T cells in non-severe SARS-CoV-2 infection. TCRdb reprocessed the 5' RACE reads with MiXCR, giving one entry per CDR3 protein. The table shows about 58,000 distinct CDR3 sequences, with roughly 12% occurring only once. This clonotype originated in an adult who was a healthcare worker with PCR-confirmed SARS-CoV-2 infection or an uninfected control (not recorded which). The material sequenced was whole blood.

The CDR3 loop is CASSLDRQETQYF. DNA of the CDR3: TGTGCCAGCAGCTTAGACAGACAAGAGACCCAGTACTTC. The gene calls are TRBV11-2 and TRBJ2-5; no firm D call. The V end lost 0 bases, the J end lost 2 bases, and 4 bases lay between the germline ends. Germline V CDR1 and CDR2: SGHAT, FQNNGV. The CDR3 covers 13 residues. Full variable domain (rest looked up from reference TRBV11-2 and TRBJ2-5): EAGVAQSPRYKIIEKRQSVAFWCNPISGHATLYWYQQILGQGPKLLIQFQNNGVVDDSQLPKDRFSAERLKGVDSTLKIQPAKLEDSAVYLCASSLDRQETQYFGPGTRLLVL.